The T cell receptor beta chain described here comes from a study of T-cell memory formation after mild COVID-19. Study results and caveats: Second-wave clones reaching peak frequency on day 37 lacked confirmed SARS-CoV-2 specificity.

TCRdb recomputed calls from the 5' RACE reads with MiXCR, one row per CDR3 protein. The sample records around 250,000 distinct CDR3 sequences, around a tenth being singletons. As for this clonotype: Antigen specificity is unknown.

The CDR3 is 16 residues long. Between the trimmed V and J ends, which lost 0 bases and 9 bases, there was a span of 15 bases. The germline gives CDR1 MGHRA, CDR2 YSYEKL. The chain has TRBV4-1 and TRBJ1-6, with D hard to call. The TCR was taken from a man between 18 and 29 years old who had mild COVID-19 (a few samples of this study predate the infection). Cell type and time point are not known. Input material: PBMCs or a T cell subset sorted from them (not recorded which). The CDR3 loop is CASSQEGRGLGSPLHF. The CDR3 DNA reads TGCGCCAGCAGCCAAGAAGGCAGAGGGCTTGGTTCACCCCTCCACTTT.